This T cell receptor (beta chain) comes out of a study of blood T cell repertoires in COVID-19. About the study: Acute and convalescent COVID-19 specimens originated in the United States, Italy and Spain. T cells, B-cell-depleted T cells, or PBMCs provided the cDNA or gDNA that served as material.

The length of the CDR3 is 15 residues. Germline CDR1 is SGHNT and CDR2 is YYREEE (reference sequence). Trimming at V came to 0 bases and at J to 7 bases, leaving 8 bases not matched to a gene. Original analysis: Reference gene primers were amplified, and this amplification served to estimate nucleated cell counts. Here immunoSEQ multiplex PCR was the method, and the copy in TCRdb shows in-frame clones only, minus some. That table furnishes V, J and clone size, whereas the DNA furnished D and trimming. Among over 110,000 clones listed, approximately 90% were seen once. The gene calls are TRBV5-4 and TRBJ1-2; 8 bases agree with TRBD1. Sequencing was performed on peripheral blood. The TCR was taken from a human donor in a cohort sampled during active COVID-19. CDR3 protein: CASSLGQGAYSGYTF. The CDR3 coding sequence is TGTGCCAGCAGCTTGGGGCAGGGGGCTTACTCTGGCTACACCTTC.